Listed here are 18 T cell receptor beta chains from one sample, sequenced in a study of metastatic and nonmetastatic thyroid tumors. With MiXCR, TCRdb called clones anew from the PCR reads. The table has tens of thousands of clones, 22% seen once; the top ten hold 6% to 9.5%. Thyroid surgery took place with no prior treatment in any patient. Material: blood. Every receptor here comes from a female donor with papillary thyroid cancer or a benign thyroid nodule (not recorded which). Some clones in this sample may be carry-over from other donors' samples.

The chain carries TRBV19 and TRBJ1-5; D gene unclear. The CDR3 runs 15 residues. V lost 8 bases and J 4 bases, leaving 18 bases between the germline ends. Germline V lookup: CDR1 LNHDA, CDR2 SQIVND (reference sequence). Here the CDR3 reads CASESFGQPNQPQHF. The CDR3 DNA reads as TGTGCCAGTGAGTCCTTTGGGCAGCCTAATCAGCCCCAGCATTTT.

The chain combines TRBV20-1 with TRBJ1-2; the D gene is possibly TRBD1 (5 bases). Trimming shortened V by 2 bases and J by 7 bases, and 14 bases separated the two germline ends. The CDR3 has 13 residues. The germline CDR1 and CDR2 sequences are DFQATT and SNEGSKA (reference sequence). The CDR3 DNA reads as TGCAGTGCTAGAACCGGGACTGCTGGTGGCTACACCTTC. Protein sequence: CSARTGTAGGYTF.

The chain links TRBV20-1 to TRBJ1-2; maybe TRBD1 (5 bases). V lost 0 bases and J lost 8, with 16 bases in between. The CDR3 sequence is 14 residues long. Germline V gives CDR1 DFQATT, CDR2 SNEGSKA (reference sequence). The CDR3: CSARDLMGTGGYTF. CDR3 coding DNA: TGCAGTGCTAGAGATCTAATGGGGACTGGGGGCTACACCTTC.

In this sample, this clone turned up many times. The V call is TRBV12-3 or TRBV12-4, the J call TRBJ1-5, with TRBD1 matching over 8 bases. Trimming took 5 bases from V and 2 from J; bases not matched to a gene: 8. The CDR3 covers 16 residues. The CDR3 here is CASSRSLGQGNQPQHF. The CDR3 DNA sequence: TGTGCCAGCAGTCGATCTTTGGGACAGGGCAATCAGCCCCAGCATTTT.

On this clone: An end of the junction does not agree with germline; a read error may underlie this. CDR3 amino acids: CASSLLGIADAFF. In DNA form, the CDR3 reads TGTGCCAGCAGCTTACTAGGAATAGCTGACGCTTTCTTT. The chain combines TRBV7-9 with TRBJ1-1; D is ambiguous. The germline V gene encodes CDR1 SEHNR and CDR2 FQNEAQ (reference sequence). The CDR3 totals 13 residues.

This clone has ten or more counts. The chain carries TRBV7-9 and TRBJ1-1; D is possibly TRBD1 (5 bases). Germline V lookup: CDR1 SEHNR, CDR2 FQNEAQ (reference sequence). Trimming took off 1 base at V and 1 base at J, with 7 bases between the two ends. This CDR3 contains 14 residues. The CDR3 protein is CASSLVRGNTEAFF. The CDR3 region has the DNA TGTGCCAGCAGCTTAGTTAGGGGGAACACTGAAGCTTTCTTT.

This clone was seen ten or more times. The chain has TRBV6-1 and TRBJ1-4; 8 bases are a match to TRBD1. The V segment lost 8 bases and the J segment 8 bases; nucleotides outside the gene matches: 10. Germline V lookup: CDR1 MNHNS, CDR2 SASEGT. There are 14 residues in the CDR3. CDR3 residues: CASSTGQGREKLFF. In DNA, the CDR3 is TGTGCCAGCTCCACCGGACAGGGAAGGGAAAAACTGTTTTTT.

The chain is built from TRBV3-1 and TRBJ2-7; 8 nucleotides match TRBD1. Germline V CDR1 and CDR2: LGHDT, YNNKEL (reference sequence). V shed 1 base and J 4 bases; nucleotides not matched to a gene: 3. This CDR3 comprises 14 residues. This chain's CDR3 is CASSQVGQGYEQYF. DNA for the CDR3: TGTGCCAGCAGCCAAGTAGGACAGGGATACGAGCAGTACTTC.

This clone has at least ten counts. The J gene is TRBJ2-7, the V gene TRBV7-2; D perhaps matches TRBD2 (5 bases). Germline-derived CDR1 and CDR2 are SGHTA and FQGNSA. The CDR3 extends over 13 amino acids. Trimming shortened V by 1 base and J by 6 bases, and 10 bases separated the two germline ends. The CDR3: CASSLVLAGEQYF. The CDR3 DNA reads TGTGCCAGCAGCTTAGTTCTAGCAGGCGAGCAGTACTTC.

CDR3 residues: CASRVGSYGYTF. Written as DNA, the CDR3 is TGTGCCAGTAGGGTGGGGTCCTATGGCTACACCTTC. V usage is TRBV19 and J usage is TRBJ1-2; D unresolved. This CDR3 region has 12 residues. The ends were cut back, 6 bases at V and 4 bases at J, with 9 bases in the middle. Germline assignment: CDR1 LNHDA and CDR2 SQIVND (reference sequence).

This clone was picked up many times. CDR3 in amino acids: CATSRDPVMSLAKNIQYF. In nucleotides, the CDR3 is TGTGCCACCAGCAGAGATCCGGTAATGAGCTTAGCCAAAAACATTCAGTACTTC. The chain combines TRBV15 with TRBJ2-4; D call uncertain. V lost 0 bases and J 0 bases, leaving 15 bases between the germline ends. Germline V gives CDR1 LNHNV, CDR2 YYDKDF (reference sequence). CDR3 length: 18 amino acids. Drawing the rest from reference TRBV15 and TRBJ2-4, the complete variable domain is DAMVIQNPRYQVTQFGKPVTLSCSQTLNHNVMYWYQQKSSQAPKLLFHYYDKDFNNEADTPDNFQSRRPNTSFCFLDIRSPGLGDTAMYLCATSRDPVMSLAKNIQYFGAGTRLSVL.

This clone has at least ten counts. The CDR3 protein is CASSASARGTGELFF. CDR3 in DNA: TGTGCCAGTAGCGCCAGTGCCCGGGGTACCGGGGAGCTGTTTTTT. The J gene is TRBJ2-2, the V gene TRBV19; a possible D gene is TRBD2 (5 bases). Germline CDR1 reads LNHDA; CDR2 reads SQIVND (reference sequence). The ends were cut back, 6 bases at V and 5 bases at J, with 16 bases in the middle. This CDR3 comprises 15 residues.

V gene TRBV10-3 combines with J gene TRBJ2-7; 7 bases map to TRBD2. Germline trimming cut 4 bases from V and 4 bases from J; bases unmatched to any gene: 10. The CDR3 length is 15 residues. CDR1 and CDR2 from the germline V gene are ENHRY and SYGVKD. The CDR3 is CAISVMSGTSYEQYF. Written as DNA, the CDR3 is TGTGCCATCAGTGTTATGAGCGGGACCTCATACGAGCAGTACTTC.

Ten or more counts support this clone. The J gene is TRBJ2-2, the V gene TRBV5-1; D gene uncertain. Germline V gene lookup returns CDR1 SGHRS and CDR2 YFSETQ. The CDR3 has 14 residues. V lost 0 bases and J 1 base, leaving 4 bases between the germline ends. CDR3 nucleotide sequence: TGCGCCAGCAGCTTGGCCGGGAACACCGGGGAGCTGTTTTTT. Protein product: CASSLAGNTGELFF.

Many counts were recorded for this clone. This chain's CDR3 is CASSAGWAEAFF. DNA of the CDR3: TGTGCCAGCTCTGCGGGATGGGCGGAAGCTTTCTTT. This chain connects TRBV3-1 to TRBJ1-1; D not resolved. The germline V gene has CDR1 LGHDT and CDR2 YNNKEL (reference sequence). Trimming left V 8 bases short and J 8 bases short, with 15 bases between. This CDR3 has 12 amino acids. Full variable domain (rest looked up from reference TRBV3-1 and TRBJ1-1): DTAVSQTPKYLVTQMGNDKSIKCEQNLGHDTMYWYKQDSKKFLKIMFSYNNKELIINETVPNRFSPKSPDKAHLNLHINSLELGDSAVYFCASSAGWAEAFFGQGTRLTVV.

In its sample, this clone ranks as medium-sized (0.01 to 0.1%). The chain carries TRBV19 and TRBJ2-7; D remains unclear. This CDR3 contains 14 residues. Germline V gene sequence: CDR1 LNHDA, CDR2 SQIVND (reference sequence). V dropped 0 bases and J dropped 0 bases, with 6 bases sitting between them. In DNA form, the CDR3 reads TGTGCCAGTAGTATAGACGCAGACTCCTACGAGCAGTACTTC. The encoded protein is CASSIDADSYEQYF.

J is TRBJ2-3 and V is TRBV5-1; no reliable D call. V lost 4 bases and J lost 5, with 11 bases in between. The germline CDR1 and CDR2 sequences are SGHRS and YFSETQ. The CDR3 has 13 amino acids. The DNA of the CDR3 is TGCGCCAGCAGCACATCCAAGGGAGATACGCAGTATTTT. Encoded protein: CASSTSKGDTQYF. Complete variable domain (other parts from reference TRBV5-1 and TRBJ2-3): KAGVTQTPRYLIKTRGQQVTLSCSPISGHRSVSWYQQTPGQGLQFLFEYFSETQRNKGNFPGRFSGRQFSNSRSEMNVSTLELGDSALYLCASSTSKGDTQYFGPGTRLTVL.

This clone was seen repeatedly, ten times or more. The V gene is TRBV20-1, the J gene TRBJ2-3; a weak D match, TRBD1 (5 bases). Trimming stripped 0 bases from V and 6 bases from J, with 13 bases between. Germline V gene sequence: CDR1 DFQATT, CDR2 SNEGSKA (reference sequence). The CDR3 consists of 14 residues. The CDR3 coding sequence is TGCAGTGCTAGAGATCTAAGGGGCTGGGATACGCAGTATTTT. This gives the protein CSARDLRGWDTQYF.